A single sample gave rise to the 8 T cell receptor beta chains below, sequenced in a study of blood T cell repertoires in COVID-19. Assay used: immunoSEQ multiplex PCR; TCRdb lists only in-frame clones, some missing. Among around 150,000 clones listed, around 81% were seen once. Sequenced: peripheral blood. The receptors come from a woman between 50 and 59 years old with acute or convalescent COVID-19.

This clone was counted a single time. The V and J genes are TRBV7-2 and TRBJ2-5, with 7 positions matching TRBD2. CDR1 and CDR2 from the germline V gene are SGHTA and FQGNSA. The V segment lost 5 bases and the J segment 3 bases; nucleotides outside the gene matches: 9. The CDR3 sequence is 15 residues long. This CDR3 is CASSGRLASEETQYF. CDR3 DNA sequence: TGTGCCAGCAGCGGACGACTAGCTTCCGAAGAGACCCAGTACTTC.

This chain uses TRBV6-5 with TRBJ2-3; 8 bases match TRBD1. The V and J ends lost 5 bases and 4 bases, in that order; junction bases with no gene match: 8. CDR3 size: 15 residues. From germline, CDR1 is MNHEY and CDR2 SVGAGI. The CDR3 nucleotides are TGTGCCAGCAGTAACGGACAGGGTCACGCAGATACGCAGTATTTT. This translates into CASSNGQGHADTQYF.

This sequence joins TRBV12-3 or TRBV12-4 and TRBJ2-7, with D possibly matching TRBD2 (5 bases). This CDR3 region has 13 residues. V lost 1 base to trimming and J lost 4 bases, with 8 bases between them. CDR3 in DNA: TGTGCCAGCAGTTTAGGCCCGGGGTACGAGCAGTACTTC. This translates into CASSLGPGYEQYF.

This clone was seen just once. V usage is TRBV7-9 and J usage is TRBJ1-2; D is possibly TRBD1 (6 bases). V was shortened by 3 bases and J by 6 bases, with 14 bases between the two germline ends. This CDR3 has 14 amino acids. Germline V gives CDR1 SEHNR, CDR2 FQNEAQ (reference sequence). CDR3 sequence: CASSLDRRLNGYTF. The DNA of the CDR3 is TGTGCCAGCAGCTTGGACAGAAGGTTGAATGGCTACACCTTC.

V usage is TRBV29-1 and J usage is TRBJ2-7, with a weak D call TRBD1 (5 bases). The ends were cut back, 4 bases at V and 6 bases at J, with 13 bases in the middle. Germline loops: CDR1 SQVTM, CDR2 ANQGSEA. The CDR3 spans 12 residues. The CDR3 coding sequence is TGCAGCGTTGGGCAGGGAAGAGGCGAGCAGTACTTC. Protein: CSVGQGRGEQYF.

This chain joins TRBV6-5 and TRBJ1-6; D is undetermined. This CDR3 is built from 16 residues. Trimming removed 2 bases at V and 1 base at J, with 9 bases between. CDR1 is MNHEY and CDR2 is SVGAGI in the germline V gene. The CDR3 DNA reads TGTGCCAGCAGTTACAAGTACGGGTCCTATAATTCACCCCTCCACTTT. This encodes CASSYKYGSYNSPLHF.

CDR3 DNA sequence: TGTGCCAGTACGGAGGTTGGGGCCAAAAACATTCAGTACTTC. As protein: CASTEVGAKNIQYF. The rearrangement uses TRBV28 and TRBJ2-4; a possible D gene is TRBD2 (5 bases). Looked up from germline, CDR1 is MDHEN and CDR2 is SYDVKM. Trimming shortened V by 9 bases and J by 1 base, and 13 bases separated the two germline ends. This CDR3 has 14 residues.

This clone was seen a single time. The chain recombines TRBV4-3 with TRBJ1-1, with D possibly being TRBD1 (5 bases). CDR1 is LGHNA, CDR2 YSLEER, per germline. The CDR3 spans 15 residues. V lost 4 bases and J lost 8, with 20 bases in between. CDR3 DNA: TGCGCCAGCAGCCTAGAAGTTGGGGGGATAGCGGAAGCTTTCTTT. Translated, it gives CASSLEVGGIAEAFF.